The source of this TCR beta chain is a study of T cell responses to AZD1222 COVID-19 vaccine. In germline, CDR1 is GTSNPN, CDR2 SVGIG (reference sequence). The CDR3 contains 14 residues. Trimming took 1 base from V and 1 from J, leaving 10 bases between them. A remark on this clone: Its antigen is unknown.

Only in-frame clones appear in the TCRdb table, and some are missing; sequencing was by immunoSEQ multiplex PCR. The sample includes about 79,000 clones, 80% of them seen just once. Overall study results and limits: Spike-specific TCR depth and breadth grew after two AZD1222 doses.

Sequenced material: peripheral blood, taken on day 0 of AZD1222 vaccination. The chain uses TRBV30 and TRBJ1-1, with D uncertain. This TCR derives from an adult in good health. Written as DNA, the CDR3 is TGTGCCTGGAGTGACAGCCTTAGGAACACTGAAGCTTTCTTT. Residues: CAWSDSLRNTEAFF.